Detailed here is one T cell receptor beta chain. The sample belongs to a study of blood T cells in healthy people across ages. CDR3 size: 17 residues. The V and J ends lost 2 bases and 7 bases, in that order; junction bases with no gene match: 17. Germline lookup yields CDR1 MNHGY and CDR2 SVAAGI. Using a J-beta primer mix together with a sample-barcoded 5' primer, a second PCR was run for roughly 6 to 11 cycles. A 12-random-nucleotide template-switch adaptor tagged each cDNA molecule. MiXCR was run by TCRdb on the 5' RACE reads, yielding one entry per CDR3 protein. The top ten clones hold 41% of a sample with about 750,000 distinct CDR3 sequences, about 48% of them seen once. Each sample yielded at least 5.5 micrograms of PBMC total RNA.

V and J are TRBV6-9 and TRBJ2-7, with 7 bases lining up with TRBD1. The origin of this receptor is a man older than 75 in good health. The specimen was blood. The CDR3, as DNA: TGTGCCAGCAGTTATAGTGCTGACAGGGAAAGTTACAATGAGCAGTACTTC. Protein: CASSYSADRESYNEQYF.